This T cell receptor beta chain was obtained from a study of beta chain features in type 1 diabetes (dated by TCRdb to between 2018 and 2020). Regarding the research as a whole: Mean age, gender distribution, total cell number and subset yield did not differ between patients and healthy donors. A total of about 110,000,000 sorted cells were examined across all samples, and a strong correlation was observed between cell number per subset and RNA yield. The study compared the TCRB repertoires of sorted circulating CD4+ T cell subsets in recently diagnosed type 1 diabetes patients with those in matched healthy donors. Regulatory and stem cell-like memory subsets were isolated from only 8 patients and about eight healthy donors, whereas naive and central memory subsets came from all 30 or so donors.

The entire isolated RNA was reverse transcribed using the High Capacity cDNA Reverse Transcription Kit, and thus expressed TCRB transcripts were sequenced. Naive, central memory and regulatory T cell samples underwent deep immunoSEQ sequencing, averaging approximately 3.3 million total reads per sample. Sorted cells were lysed in RLT buffer, and RNA was extracted using DNase-treated RNeasy Micro or Mini kits according to cell number. To prevent cross-contamination, each cell subset was processed individually, whereas patient and healthy donor samples were processed jointly. The immunoSEQ multiplex PCR was used to amplify TCRB sequences from cDNA, yielding 87-bp fragments that span the CDR3 region. The amplicons were sequenced using the Illumina HiSeq platform. In the paper's pipeline: Synthetic template baselines were used to correct PCR bias computationally, reads within Hamming distance 2 were collapsed, and singletons that could not be merged were discarded. Reads were aligned against IMGT so that V, D and J genes, CDR3 length and insertions or deletions at six rearrangement sites could be assigned. Within each subset, clonotype counts were normalized to sorted cell number, after which true diversity and Gini coefficients were computed with the tcR R package. The overlap coefficient, calculated on TCRB nucleotide sequences, was used to quantify repertoire sharing. Out-of-frame TCRB sequences from naive cells were analyzed as a proxy for the pre-selection repertoire. TCRdb provides this immuneACCESS table in a form limited to in-frame rearrangements. Some clones are lacking; in checked studies, under half of them reflect an unresolved V gene, and why the rest are absent is not known. V and J calls and clone size are those listed in that table; D and trimming were worked out from the DNA. The sample table shows roughly 450,000 clones, and around 13% are seen once. The ten largest clones capture approximately 0.035% of the sample.

The paper as a whole reports these results and caveats: Sequencing cDNA rather than genomic DNA could over-represent highly expressing activated cells, although activation and CD3 levels did not differ between groups. The naive, central memory and regulatory TCRB repertoires appeared to resemble one another more closely among patients than among healthy donors. A moderate but significant shortening of TCRB CDR3 length was observed in type 1 diabetes patients in all four CD4+ subsets. Shorter templates might be favored by PCR, yet because patient and control samples were amplified and corrected together, any such skew would affect both groups equally. At VDJ recombination sites, type 1 diabetes patients had fewer insertions and more deleted nucleotides, which implies abnormalities in thymic rearrangement. Because the HLA sub-analyses included only small numbers of individuals, any influence of HLA type on TCRB rearrangement was left unresolved.

Clipping removes 2 bases from V and 7 bases from J, with 5 as the unmatched junction base count. Inclusive of the bounding cysteine and phenylalanine, the CDR3 is 15 residues long. The sequence is cut down to CDR3 DNA, 45 bases in frame from base 1. Reading the germline V gene gives CDR1 SGHTA and CDR2 FQGNSA. About this clone: The specificity of this receptor is unknown. One base away there is no much larger clone; base qualities are not given.

Each donor gave one peripheral blood draw, around 0.12 L on average, collected into heparinised tubes. Naive, central memory, regulatory and stem cell-like memory CD4+ T cells were sorted on a BD FACSAria II using a panel including CD45RO, CCR7, CD25, CD127, CD95 and CD27. A purity above 98% was achieved for all sorted populations. PBMCs were isolated immediately by Lymphoprep density gradient centrifugation and stained directly without culture. So that batch effects would be minimized, each experiment stained and sorted samples in pairs, pairing one healthy donor with one patient. Sequencing was done on a sample of naive CD4+ T cells from blood. The sample's cell subset or site label, in plain terms: true naive CD4+ T cells. This clonotype was sampled from a man under 40 in good health. The chain was built from TRBV7-2 and TRBJ2-1, and TRBD2 aligns with 10 junction nucleotides. The encoded CDR3 is CASSLQAGGRNEQFF. The DNA sequence is as follows: TGTGCCAGCAGCTTACAAGCGGGGGGGCGGAATGAGCAGTTCTTC.